This is a list of T cell receptor beta chains from one sample in a study of blood T cell repertoires in COVID-19. Clones were sequenced by immunoSEQ multiplex PCR, and TCRdb holds only the in-frame ones, with some missing. The sample gives around 260,000 clones, approximately 91% of which show up once; 0.65% to 0.8% is in the top ten. The sequencing input was peripheral blood. These TCRs come from a human donor in a cohort sampled during active COVID-19. Both conserved end residues are part of each CDR3. Fields, in order: V gene, D gene, clone size, J gene, CDR3 protein, CDR3 DNA. D genes are given only for firm matches. Not every row has a clone size; where given, it reads once, few, many or a size class.

>TRBV6-6|TRBD1|NA|TRBJ1-5
CASSQTLTGAGVRAQHF
TGTGCCAGCAGTCAAACTTTGACAGGGGCCGGGGTGAGAGCCCAGCATTTT
>TRBV12-3/TRBV12-4|TRBD1|NA|TRBJ1-1
CASSSTGGWGSFF
TGTGCCAGCAGTTCCACAGGGGGCTGGGGTTCTTTCTTT
>TRBV5-4|TRBD2|NA|TRBJ2-3
CASRNGTRTANTQYF
TGTGCCAGCCGGAACGGGACTAGAACGGCGAATACGCAGTATTTT
>TRBV27|NA|NA|TRBJ1-2
CASRKWPPGFGSGYTF
TGTGCCAGCAGAAAGTGGCCGCCCGGGTTCGGCAGTGGCTACACCTTC
>TRBV7-8|TRBD2|NA|TRBJ2-7
CASSPLLAGGVLPTYEQYF
TGTGCCAGCAGCCCACTATTAGCGGGAGGTGTCTTACCTACCTACGAGCAGTACTTC
>TRBV19|TRBD1|few|TRBJ2-7
CASSIGDRVGEQYF
TGTGCCAGTAGTATAGGTGACAGGGTTGGCGAGCAGTACTTC
>TRBV7-6|TRBD1|NA|TRBJ1-1
CASSLARTGGLGFTEAFF
TGTGCCAGCAGCTTAGCAAGGACAGGGGGCTTGGGGTTCACTGAAGCTTTCTTT
>TRBV29-1|TRBD2|NA|TRBJ2-7
CSVSRLAGQYEQYF
TGCAGCGTTAGTCGCCTAGCGGGACAGTACGAGCAGTACTTC
>TRBV11-2|NA|few|TRBJ1-3
CASSFQGMEGNTIYF
TGTGCCAGCAGCTTCCAGGGTATGGAAGGAAACACCATATATTTT
>TRBV24-1|NA|NA|TRBJ2-2
CATSDLRGGNTGELFF
TGTGCCACCAGTGATTTAAGAGGGGGAAACACCGGGGAGCTGTTTTTT
>TRBV6-2/TRBV6-3|NA|NA|TRBJ2-5
CASSPHSTRVETQYF
TGTGCCAGCAGTCCCCACTCGACTAGGGTCGAGACCCAGTACTTC
>TRBV3-1/TRBV3-2|NA|NA|TRBJ1-3
CASSQGQVYSSGNTIYF
TGTGCCAGCAGCCAAGGACAGGTCTACTCCTCTGGAAACACCATATATTTT
>TRBV9|TRBD1|NA|TRBJ2-7
CASSVGQGGYEQYF
TGTGCCAGCAGCGTCGGACAGGGGGGCTACGAGCAGTACTTC
>TRBV27|TRBD1|NA|TRBJ2-7
CASSAGTGPYEQYF
TGTGCCAGCAGCGCCGGGACAGGGCCTTACGAGCAGTACTTC
>TRBV5-1|NA|few|TRBJ1-2
CASSSSGERGPNYGYTF
TGCGCCAGCAGCTCGTCAGGAGAACGGGGTCCTAACTATGGCTACACCTTC
>TRBV20-1|NA|NA|TRBJ1-1
CSAPLVREAFF
TGCAGTGCCCCTCTAGTGAGGGAAGCTTTCTTT
>TRBV4-3|TRBD1|NA|TRBJ2-5
CASSQDGQGRGETQYF
TGCGCCAGCAGCCAAGATGGACAGGGGCGAGGAGAGACCCAGTACTTC
>TRBV18|NA|once|TRBJ2-3
CASSPARHTDTQYF
TGTGCCAGCTCACCGGCCAGGCACACAGATACGCAGTATTTT
>TRBV6-2/TRBV6-3|NA|NA|TRBJ1-4
CASSYSGSGTQRKLFF
TGTGCCAGCAGTTACTCGGGAAGCGGGACACAGCGAAAACTGTTTTTT
>TRBV5-6|NA|NA|TRBJ1-4
CASSTGRLRGVPNEKLFF
TGTGCCAGCAGCACGGGACGACTGCGGGGTGTTCCTAATGAAAAACTGTTTTTT
>TRBV7-8|TRBD1|NA|TRBJ1-2
CASSARTGNYGYTF
TGTGCCAGCAGCGCCAGGACAGGCAACTATGGCTACACCTTC
>TRBV7-8|NA|NA|TRBJ1-3
CASSSMGAGSGNTIYF
TGTGCCAGCAGTTCCATGGGGGCCGGCTCTGGAAACACCATATATTTT
>TRBV30|NA|NA|TRBJ2-1
CAWNWYRGQFF
TGTGCCTGGAACTGGTACCGGGGGCAGTTCTTC
>TRBV19|NA|NA|TRBJ1-4
CASTFRGLNEKLFF
TGTGCCAGTACTTTTAGGGGATTAAATGAAAAACTGTTTTTT
>TRBV19|TRBD1|NA|TRBJ1-6
CASSIGQGSSYNSPLHF
TGTGCCAGTAGTATTGGACAGGGAAGCTCCTATAATTCACCCCTCCACTTT
>TRBV6-1|NA|NA|TRBJ1-1
CASSDGGVIMNTEAFF
TGTGCCAGCAGTGATGGAGGGGTGATAATGAACACTGAAGCTTTCTTT
>TRBV4-3|TRBD2|NA|TRBJ2-1
CASSQGTSGGTGEQFF
TGCGCCAGCAGCCAGGGGACTAGCGGGGGGACGGGTGAGCAGTTCTTC
>TRBV7-7|NA|NA|TRBJ2-7
CASPGPVSREQYF
TGTGCCAGCCCAGGGCCGGTTTCTCGGGAGCAGTACTTC
>TRBV14|NA|once|TRBJ2-7
CASSQGPGNRPTSSYEQYF
TGTGCCAGCAGCCAAGGCCCAGGAAACAGGCCGACCAGCTCCTACGAGCAGTACTTC
>TRBV9|NA|NA|TRBJ1-2
CASSRDPDVGGYTF
TGTGCCAGCAGCCGGGATCCCGATGTTGGTGGCTACACCTTC
>TRBV29-1|NA|NA|TRBJ1-1
CSVESRGDTEAFF
TGCAGCGTTGAATCCAGGGGCGACACTGAAGCTTTCTTT
>TRBV19|NA|once|TRBJ2-1
CASTPTYSGFLYNEQFF
TGTGCCAGTACCCCCACTTACAGCGGGTTTCTTTACAATGAGCAGTTCTTC
>TRBV5-1|NA|NA|TRBJ1-1
CASSSLAVNTEAFF
TGCGCCAGCAGCTCCCTCGCAGTGAACACTGAAGCTTTCTTT